The 6 T cell receptor beta chains below were found in one sample sequenced in a study of T cell responses to AZD1222 COVID-19 vaccine. TCRdb's table, derived via immunoSEQ multiplex PCR, lists solely in-frame clones and lacks some. The sample lists 75,000 to 90,000 clones, about 92% seen once, with more than 4.5% in the top ten. The starting material was peripheral blood, obtained 28 days after the second AZD1222 dose. The origin of the receptors is an adult who received the AZD1222 COVID-19 vaccine.

This chain connects TRBV7-2 to TRBJ2-7; tentative D call: TRBD2 (5 bases). The CDR3 runs 15 residues. CDR1 and CDR2 from the germline V gene are SGHTA and FQGNSA. V was cut by 2 bases and J by 4 bases, with 15 bases left in between. The CDR3 loop is CASSLLSGGSYEQYF. The CDR3 region has the DNA TGTGCCAGCAGCTTACTGAGTGGCGGGTCTTACGAGCAGTACTTC.

V is TRBV19 and J is TRBJ1-4; no reliable D call. V lost 7 bases, J lost 0 bases, and 12 bases lay in between. CDR1 LNHDA and CDR2 SQIVND come from the germline V gene (reference sequence). The CDR3 has 15 residues. CDR3 DNA sequence: TGTGCCAGTATGATGAGGGCTGCAACTAATGAAAAACTGTTTTTT. Its translation: CASMMRAATNEKLFF.

The V and J genes are TRBV6-5 and TRBJ1-1; maybe TRBD1 (5 bases). This CDR3 comprises 12 residues. Trimming shortened V by 8 bases and J by 1 base, and 8 bases separated the two germline ends. Germline CDR1 reads MNHEY; CDR2 reads SVGAGI. The CDR3: CASRQGNTEAFF. The CDR3 DNA follows: TGTGCCAGCCGGCAGGGGAACACTGAAGCTTTCTTT.

The CDR3 sequence: CASGLRPGFQETQYF. Written as DNA, the CDR3 is TGTGCTAGTGGTTTGAGGCCAGGGTTCCAAGAGACCCAGTACTTC. The V gene is TRBV12-5, the J gene TRBJ2-5; a weak D match, TRBD1 (5 bases). This CDR3 is 15 amino acids long. V was trimmed by 2 bases and J by 1 base, leaving 11 bases between them. CDR1 and CDR2 from the germline V gene are LGHNT and FRNRAP.

The V call is TRBV19, the J call TRBJ2-3, with D possibly TRBD2 on 6 matching bases. The germline V gene encodes CDR1 LNHDA and CDR2 SQIVND (reference sequence). This CDR3 spans 15 amino acids. Trimming left V 5 bases short and J 0 bases short, with 12 bases between. The CDR3 sequence is CASSPGGASTDTQYF. Here the CDR3 DNA reads TGTGCCAGTAGTCCGGGCGGGGCTAGCACAGATACGCAGTATTTT.

The CDR3 is CASSPTTGGYEQFF. The CDR3 coding sequence is TGCGCCAGCAGCCCGACGACAGGGGGCTATGAGCAGTTCTTC. V usage is TRBV5-1 and J usage is TRBJ2-1; 10 bases map to TRBD1. Germline V gene data show CDR1 as SGHRS and CDR2 as YFSETQ. V gave up 4 bases and J gave up 8 bases; unmatched junction bases: 6. CDR3 length: 14 amino acids.